A selection of T cell receptor beta chains follows, all from one sample in a study of T cell changes during pregnancy in multiple sclerosis. Some clones are missing from TCRdb's copy, which holds only in-frame ones; the method was immunoSEQ multiplex PCR. The sample holds about 27,000 clones, about 90% seen once. Specimen: CD8+ T cells from peripheral blood mononuclear cells, collected in the second trimester of pregnancy. These TCRs come from a female donor with multiple sclerosis, enrolled in a pregnancy study. CDR3s include the opening cysteine and the closing phenylalanine or tryptophan. Fields, in order: J gene, V gene, D gene, clone size, CDR3 DNA, CDR3 protein. The D gene is left open where the match is weak. Some rows mark clone size as missing; the rest say once, few, many or name a class of expanded clone.

J gene: TRBJ2-2; V gene: TRBV27; D gene: -; clone size: -; CDR3 DNA: TGTGCCAGCAGTTTCGGGGTCGGGAACACCGGGGAGCTGTTTTTT; CDR3 protein: CASSFGVGNTGELFF
J gene: TRBJ2-2; V gene: TRBV27; D gene: TRBD1; clone size: few; CDR3 DNA: TGTGCCAGCACTTATGGGACAGAGACCGGGGAGCTGTTTTTT; CDR3 protein: CASTYGTETGELFF
J gene: TRBJ2-5; V gene: TRBV7-9; D gene: -; clone size: -; CDR3 DNA: TGTGCCAGCGAGAAGGAGACCCAGTACTTC; CDR3 protein: CASEKETQYF
J gene: TRBJ2-3; V gene: TRBV27; D gene: TRBD2; clone size: -; CDR3 DNA: TGTGCCAGCAGTCAAGGGACTAGCGGGGGGGCTGGGGATACGCAGTATTTT; CDR3 protein: CASSQGTSGGAGDTQYF
J gene: TRBJ2-7; V gene: TRBV18; D gene: -; clone size: -; CDR3 DNA: TGTGCCAGCTCACCGATGACAGGAGGATTCAGAACCTACGAGCAGTACTTC; CDR3 protein: CASSPMTGGFRTYEQYF
J gene: TRBJ1-1; V gene: TRBV7-9; D gene: TRBD1; clone size: -; CDR3 DNA: TGTGCCAGCAGCTTCAACCGGGGGACAGATAGTGAAGCTTTCTTT; CDR3 protein: CASSFNRGTDSEAFF
J gene: TRBJ2-7; V gene: TRBV30; D gene: -; clone size: -; CDR3 DNA: TGTGCCTGGATTCGTAACTCCTACGAGCAGTACTTC; CDR3 protein: CAWIRNSYEQYF
J gene: TRBJ1-3; V gene: TRBV19; D gene: -; clone size: -; CDR3 DNA: TGTGCCAGTAGAGACCGGGACTCAAACACCATATATTTT; CDR3 protein: CASRDRDSNTIYF
J gene: TRBJ2-2; V gene: TRBV7-6; D gene: TRBD2; clone size: -; CDR3 DNA: TGTGCCAGCAGCGATACTAGCGGCTACACCGGGGAGCTGTTTTTT; CDR3 protein: CASSDTSGYTGELFF
J gene: TRBJ1-5; V gene: TRBV6-5; D gene: -; clone size: -; CDR3 DNA: TGTGCCAGCAGCCAACTGTCCAGCAATCAGCCCCAGCATTTT; CDR3 protein: CASSQLSSNQPQHF
J gene: TRBJ2-1; V gene: TRBV7-9; D gene: TRBD2; clone size: once; CDR3 DNA: TGTGCCAGCAGCTTAGGGCGGGGGGGGTTTCATGAGCAGTTCTTC; CDR3 protein: CASSLGRGGFHEQFF
J gene: TRBJ1-2; V gene: TRBV29-1; D gene: -; clone size: -; CDR3 DNA: TGCAGCGTTACAGGCCCCGGCTACACCTTC; CDR3 protein: CSVTGPGYTF
J gene: TRBJ1-2; V gene: TRBV30; D gene: -; clone size: -; CDR3 DNA: TGTGCCTGGAGTGTACTAAGTAACGGAGCTAACTATGGCTACACCTTC; CDR3 protein: CAWSVLSNGANYGYTF
J gene: TRBJ2-5; V gene: TRBV30; D gene: TRBD2; clone size: -; CDR3 DNA: TGTGCCTGGAGTGTAGCTAGCGGGGGGCAATCGGGGACCCAGTACTTC; CDR3 protein: CAWSVASGGQSGTQYF
J gene: TRBJ1-6; V gene: TRBV5-4; D gene: TRBD1; clone size: -; CDR3 DNA: TGTGCCAGCAGCCGAACGACAGGGGGCCTTTCACCCCTCCACTTT; CDR3 protein: CASSRTTGGLSPLHF
J gene: TRBJ1-6; V gene: TRBV2; D gene: TRBD1; clone size: few; CDR3 DNA: TGTGCCAGCAGAGTCGGGACAGGGATAAATTCACCCCTCCACTTT; CDR3 protein: CASRVGTGINSPLHF
J gene: TRBJ1-1; V gene: TRBV19; D gene: TRBD1; clone size: -; CDR3 DNA: TGTGCCAGCCGGGACAGGATGGCTTTCTTT; CDR3 protein: CASRDRMAFF
J gene: TRBJ1-2; V gene: TRBV6-5; D gene: TRBD1; clone size: few; CDR3 DNA: TGTGCCAGCAGTACGACAGGGGACTATGGCTACACCTTC; CDR3 protein: CASSTTGDYGYTF
J gene: TRBJ1-5; V gene: TRBV19; D gene: -; clone size: -; CDR3 DNA: TGTGCCAGTAGTATACTCAACAGGGACGATCAGCCCCAGCATTTT; CDR3 protein: CASSILNRDDQPQHF
J gene: TRBJ2-1; V gene: TRBV29-1; D gene: TRBD2; clone size: -; CDR3 DNA: TGCAGCGCCGCCCTCGGCGGGGGAGATTACAATGAGCAGTTCTTC; CDR3 protein: CSAALGGGDYNEQFF
J gene: TRBJ2-5; V gene: TRBV6-5; D gene: TRBD2; clone size: -; CDR3 DNA: TGTGCCAGCAGTTGGGGGGTGGAGCGGGGGGGAGAGACCCAGTACTTC; CDR3 protein: CASSWGVERGGETQYF
J gene: TRBJ2-7; V gene: TRBV5-6; D gene: TRBD2; clone size: -; CDR3 DNA: TGTGCCAGCAGCTTCAGCTTAGCGGGGGGATTCTACGAGCAGTACTTC; CDR3 protein: CASSFSLAGGFYEQYF
J gene: TRBJ1-6; V gene: TRBV27; D gene: -; clone size: -; CDR3 DNA: TGTGCCAGCTCCTGGGTTCGGGGTTCACCCCTCCACTTT; CDR3 protein: CASSWVRGSPLHF
J gene: TRBJ2-5; V gene: TRBV27; D gene: -; clone size: -; CDR3 DNA: TGTGCCAGCAGCTCCAGGGACACCCCAGAGACCCAGTACTTC; CDR3 protein: CASSSRDTPETQYF
J gene: TRBJ2-3; V gene: TRBV5-8; D gene: -; clone size: -; CDR3 DNA: TGTGCCAGCAGCTTGGACCGGGGAATGGATACGCAGTATTTT; CDR3 protein: CASSLDRGMDTQYF
J gene: TRBJ1-2; V gene: TRBV6-5; D gene: TRBD1; clone size: -; CDR3 DNA: TGTGCCAGCAAGAAGATCGGACAGGGGGATGGCTACACCTTC; CDR3 protein: CASKKIGQGDGYTF
J gene: TRBJ2-1; V gene: TRBV2; D gene: TRBD2; clone size: -; CDR3 DNA: TGTGCCAGCAGTGAACTACGGGGGGGCCTAGGTGAGCAGTTCTTC; CDR3 protein: CASSELRGGLGEQFF
J gene: TRBJ2-2; V gene: TRBV30; D gene: -; clone size: -; CDR3 DNA: TGTGCCTGGAGTGTAGGGACTTACACCGGGGAGCTGTTTTTT; CDR3 protein: CAWSVGTYTGELFF
J gene: TRBJ1-1; V gene: TRBV7-2; D gene: -; clone size: -; CDR3 DNA: TGTGCCAGCAGCCCCGACAGCTACTACATGAACACTGAAGCTTTCTTT; CDR3 protein: CASSPDSYYMNTEAFF
J gene: TRBJ1-2; V gene: TRBV13; D gene: -; clone size: -; CDR3 DNA: TGTGCCAGCAGCTCGAGTGATGACTATGGCTACACCTTC; CDR3 protein: CASSSSDDYGYTF
J gene: TRBJ2-3; V gene: TRBV18; D gene: TRBD2; clone size: -; CDR3 DNA: TGTGCCAGCTCACCACTAGCGGGGGGGCCAGATACGCAGTATTTT; CDR3 protein: CASSPLAGGPDTQYF
J gene: TRBJ2-5; V gene: TRBV21-1; D gene: -; clone size: -; CDR3 DNA: TGTGCCAGCAGCAAATCGATCTACCCAGGACAGACCCCGAAAGGCCAAGAGACCCAGTACTTC; CDR3 protein: CASSKSIYPGQTPKGQETQYF
J gene: TRBJ2-5; V gene: TRBV5-4; D gene: -; clone size: -; CDR3 DNA: TGTGCCAGCAGCCATACCGCCGGGATGCAGGGGTTGGGGACCCAGTACTTC; CDR3 protein: CASSHTAGMQGLGTQYF
J gene: TRBJ1-6; V gene: TRBV9; D gene: TRBD1; clone size: -; CDR3 DNA: TGTGCCAGCAGCTCCGACAGGGCAAGGGATTCACCCCTCCACTTT; CDR3 protein: CASSSDRARDSPLHF
J gene: TRBJ2-1; V gene: TRBV10-1; D gene: TRBD2; clone size: -; CDR3 DNA: TGCGCCAGCAGCGGGGGGGCATCCTACAATGAGCAGTTCTTC; CDR3 protein: CASSGGASYNEQFF
J gene: TRBJ2-5; V gene: TRBV5-5; D gene: TRBD1; clone size: -; CDR3 DNA: TGTGCCAGCAGCTTGGGGTACAGGGGGTTGAGAGAGACCCAGTACTTC; CDR3 protein: CASSLGYRGLRETQYF
J gene: TRBJ2-3; V gene: TRBV5-1; D gene: TRBD2; clone size: -; CDR3 DNA: TGCGCCAGCAGCTTACGCGGCCCGACTAGCGGGGGGGGGCGAGGGACAGATACGCAGTATTTT; CDR3 protein: CASSLRGPTSGGGRGTDTQYF
J gene: TRBJ2-1; V gene: TRBV9; D gene: -; clone size: -; CDR3 DNA: TGTGCCAGCAGCGTAGGGGGCTTCAGTGAGCAGTTCTTC; CDR3 protein: CASSVGGFSEQFF